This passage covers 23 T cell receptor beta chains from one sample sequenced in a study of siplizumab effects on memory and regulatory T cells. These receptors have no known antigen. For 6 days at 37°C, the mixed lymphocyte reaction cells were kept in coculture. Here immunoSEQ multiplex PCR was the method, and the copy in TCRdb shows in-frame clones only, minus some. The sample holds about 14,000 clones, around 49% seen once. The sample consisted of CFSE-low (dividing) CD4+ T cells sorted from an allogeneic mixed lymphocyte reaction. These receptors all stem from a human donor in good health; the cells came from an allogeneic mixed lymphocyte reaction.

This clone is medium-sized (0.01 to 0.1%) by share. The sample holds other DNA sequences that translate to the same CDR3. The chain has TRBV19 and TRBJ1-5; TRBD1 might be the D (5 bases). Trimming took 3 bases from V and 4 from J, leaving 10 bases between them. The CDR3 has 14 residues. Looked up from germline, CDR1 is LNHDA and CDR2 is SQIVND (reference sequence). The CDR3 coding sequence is TGTGCCAGTAGTATCCAGGGTTCTAATCAGCCCCAGCATTTT. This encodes CASSIQGSNQPQHF.

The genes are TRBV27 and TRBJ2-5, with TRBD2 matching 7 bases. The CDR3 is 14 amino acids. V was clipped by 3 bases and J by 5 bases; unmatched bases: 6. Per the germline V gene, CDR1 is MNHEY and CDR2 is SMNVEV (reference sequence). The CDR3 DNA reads TGTGCCAGCAGTTTCTTAGGGGAGGGGGAGACCCAGTACTTC. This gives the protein CASSFLGEGETQYF.

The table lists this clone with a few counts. The CDR3 nucleotides are TGTGCCAGCAAAGGACAGGGGTTTTCCTACGAGCAGTACTTC. This gives the protein CASKGQGFSYEQYF. The chain has TRBV2 and TRBJ2-7; 9 bases are a match to TRBD1. V trimming: 7 bases; J trimming: 1 base; junction bases outside the gene matches: 5. This CDR3 contains 14 residues. Germline V CDR1 and CDR2: SNHLY, FYNNEI.

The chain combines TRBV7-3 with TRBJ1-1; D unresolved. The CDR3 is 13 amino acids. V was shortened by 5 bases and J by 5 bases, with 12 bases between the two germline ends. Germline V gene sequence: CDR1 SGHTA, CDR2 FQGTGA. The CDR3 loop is CASSTKLGTEAFF. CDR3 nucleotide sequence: TGTGCCAGCAGCACCAAGTTGGGAACTGAAGCTTTCTTT.

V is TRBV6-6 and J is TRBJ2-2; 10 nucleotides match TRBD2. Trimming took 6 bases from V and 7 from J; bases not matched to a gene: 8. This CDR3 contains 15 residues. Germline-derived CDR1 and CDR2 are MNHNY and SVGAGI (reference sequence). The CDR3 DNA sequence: TGTGCCAGCAGGGACCTAGCGGGAGTAGACGGGGAGCTGTTTTTT. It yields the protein CASRDLAGVDGELFF.

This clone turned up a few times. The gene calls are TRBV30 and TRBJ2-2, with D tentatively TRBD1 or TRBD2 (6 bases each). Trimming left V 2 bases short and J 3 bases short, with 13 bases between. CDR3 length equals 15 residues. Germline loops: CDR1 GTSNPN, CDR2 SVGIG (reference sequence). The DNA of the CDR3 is TGTGCCTGGAGTAGGTGGGGGGCTGACACCGGGGAGCTGTTTTTT. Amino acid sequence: CAWSRWGADTGELFF.

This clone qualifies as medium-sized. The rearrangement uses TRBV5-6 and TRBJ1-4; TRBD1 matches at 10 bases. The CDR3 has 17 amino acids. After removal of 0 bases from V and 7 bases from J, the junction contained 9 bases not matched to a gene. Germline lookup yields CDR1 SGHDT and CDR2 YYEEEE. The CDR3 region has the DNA TGTGCCAGCAGCTTGGGGATACGGACAGGGGGGCGTGAAAAACTGTTTTTT. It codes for CASSLGIRTGGREKLFF.

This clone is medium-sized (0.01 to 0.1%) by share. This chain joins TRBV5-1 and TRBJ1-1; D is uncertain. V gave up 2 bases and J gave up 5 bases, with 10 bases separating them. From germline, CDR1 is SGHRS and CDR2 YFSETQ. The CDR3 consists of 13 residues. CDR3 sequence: CASSFFQETEAFF. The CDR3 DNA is TGCGCCAGCAGCTTTTTCCAGGAGACTGAAGCTTTCTTT.

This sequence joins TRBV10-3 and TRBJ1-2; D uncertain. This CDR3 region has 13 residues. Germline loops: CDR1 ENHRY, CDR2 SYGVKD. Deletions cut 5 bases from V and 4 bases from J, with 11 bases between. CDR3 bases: TGTGCCATCAGTATGGACCTACTCTATGGCTACACCTTC. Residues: CAISMDLLYGYTF.

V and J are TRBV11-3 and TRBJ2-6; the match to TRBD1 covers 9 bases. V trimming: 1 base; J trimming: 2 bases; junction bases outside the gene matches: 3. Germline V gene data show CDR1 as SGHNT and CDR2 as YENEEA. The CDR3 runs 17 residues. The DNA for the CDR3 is TGTGCCAGCAGCTTAGTACAGGGGGCAGCTGGGGCCAACGTCCTGACTTTC. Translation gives CASSLVQGAAGANVLTF.

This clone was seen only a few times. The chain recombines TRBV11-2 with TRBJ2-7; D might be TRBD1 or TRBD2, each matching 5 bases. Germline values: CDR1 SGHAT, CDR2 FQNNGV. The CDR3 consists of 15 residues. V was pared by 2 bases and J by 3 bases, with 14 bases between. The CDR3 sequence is CASSLQGAGSYEQYF. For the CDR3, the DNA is TGTGCCAGCAGCTTACAGGGTGCAGGGAGCTACGAGCAGTACTTC.

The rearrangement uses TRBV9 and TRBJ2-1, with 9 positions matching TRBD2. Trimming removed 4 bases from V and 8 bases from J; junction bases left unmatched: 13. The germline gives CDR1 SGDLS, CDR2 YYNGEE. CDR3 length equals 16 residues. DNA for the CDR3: TGTGCCAGCAGCAAACGCCAGGGGACTAGCATCTATGAGCAGTTCTTC. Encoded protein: CASSKRQGTSIYEQFF. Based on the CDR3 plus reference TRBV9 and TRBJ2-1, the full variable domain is DSGVTQTPKHLITATGQRVTLRCSPRSGDLSVYWYQQSLDQGLQFLIQYYNGEERAKGNILERFSAQQFPDLHSELNLSSLELGDSALYFCASSKRQGTSIYEQFFGPGTRLTVL.

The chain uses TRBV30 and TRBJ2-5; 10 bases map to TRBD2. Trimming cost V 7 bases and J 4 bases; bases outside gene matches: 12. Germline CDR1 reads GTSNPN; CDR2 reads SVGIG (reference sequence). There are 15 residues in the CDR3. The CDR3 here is CAYPWALAGLETQYF. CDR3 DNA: TGTGCCTACCCCTGGGCACTAGCGGGGTTAGAGACCCAGTACTTC. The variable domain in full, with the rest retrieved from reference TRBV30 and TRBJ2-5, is SQTIHQWPATLVQPVGSPLSLECTVEGTSNPNLYWYRQAAGRGLQLLFYSVGIGQISSEVPQNLSASRPQDRQFILSSKKLLLSDSGFYLCAYPWALAGLETQYFGPGTRLLVL.

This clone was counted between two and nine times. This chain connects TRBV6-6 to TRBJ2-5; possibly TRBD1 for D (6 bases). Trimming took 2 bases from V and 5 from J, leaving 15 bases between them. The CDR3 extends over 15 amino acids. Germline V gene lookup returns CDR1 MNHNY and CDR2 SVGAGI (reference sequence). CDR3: CASSYPSQGLETQYF. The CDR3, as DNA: TGTGCCAGCAGTTACCCCTCACAGGGTTTGGAGACCCAGTACTTC.

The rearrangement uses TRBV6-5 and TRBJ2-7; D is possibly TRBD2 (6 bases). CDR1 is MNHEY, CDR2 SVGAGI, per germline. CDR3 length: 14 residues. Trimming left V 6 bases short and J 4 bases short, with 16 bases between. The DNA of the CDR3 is TGTGCCAGCAGCATGATAGCGGATTGGTACGAGCAGTACTTC. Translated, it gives CASSMIADWYEQYF.

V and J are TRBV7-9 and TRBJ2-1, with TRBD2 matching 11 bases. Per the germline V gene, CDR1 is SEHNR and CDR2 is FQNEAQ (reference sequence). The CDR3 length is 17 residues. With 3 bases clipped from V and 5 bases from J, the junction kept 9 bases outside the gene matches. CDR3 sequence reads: CASSFAAGTSGNNEQFF. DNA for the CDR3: TGTGCCAGCAGCTTTGCCGCCGGGACTAGCGGAAACAATGAGCAGTTCTTC.

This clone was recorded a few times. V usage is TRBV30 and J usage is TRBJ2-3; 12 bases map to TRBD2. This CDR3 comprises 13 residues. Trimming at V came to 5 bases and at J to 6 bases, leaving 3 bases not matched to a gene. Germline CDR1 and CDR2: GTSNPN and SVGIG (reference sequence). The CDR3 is CAWGGLAGDTQYF. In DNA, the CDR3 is TGTGCCTGGGGGGGACTAGCGGGTGATACGCAGTATTTT.

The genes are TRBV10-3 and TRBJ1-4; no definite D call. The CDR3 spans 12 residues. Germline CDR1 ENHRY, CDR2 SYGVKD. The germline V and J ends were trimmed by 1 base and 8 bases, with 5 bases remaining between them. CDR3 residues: CAISEYGEKLFF. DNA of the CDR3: TGTGCCATCAGTGAGTATGGGGAAAAACTGTTTTTT.

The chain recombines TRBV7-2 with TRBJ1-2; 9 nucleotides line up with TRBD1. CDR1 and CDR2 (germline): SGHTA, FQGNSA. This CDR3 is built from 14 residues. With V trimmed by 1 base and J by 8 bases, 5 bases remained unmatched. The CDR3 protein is CASSLDRGRRGYTF. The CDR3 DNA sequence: TGTGCCAGCAGCTTAGACAGGGGGCGGCGGGGCTACACCTTC.

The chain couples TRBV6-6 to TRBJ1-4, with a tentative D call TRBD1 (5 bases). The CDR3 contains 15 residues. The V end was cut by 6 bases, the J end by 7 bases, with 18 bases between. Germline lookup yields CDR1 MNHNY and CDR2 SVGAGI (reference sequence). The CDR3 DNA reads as TGTGCCAGCAGCCGAAGGGGTATTAGCATTGAAAAACTGTTTTTT. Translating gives CASSRRGISIEKLFF.

The CDR3 coding sequence is TGTGCCATCAGAGCACACACCGATAGCAATCAGCCCCAGCATTTT. It encodes CAIRAHTDSNQPQHF. The rearrangement joins TRBV6-1 to TRBJ1-5; no clear D. V lost 10 bases and J 0 bases, leaving 16 bases between the germline ends. Looked up from germline, CDR1 is MNHNS and CDR2 is SASEGT. This CDR3 is 15 amino acids long.

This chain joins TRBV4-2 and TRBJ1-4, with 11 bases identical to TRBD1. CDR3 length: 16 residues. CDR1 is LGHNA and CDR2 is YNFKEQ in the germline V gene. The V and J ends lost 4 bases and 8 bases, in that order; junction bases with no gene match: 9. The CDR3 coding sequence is TGTGCCAGCAGCCGACGGGACAGGGGGATAGAGGAAAAACTGTTTTTT. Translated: CASSRRDRGIEEKLFF.

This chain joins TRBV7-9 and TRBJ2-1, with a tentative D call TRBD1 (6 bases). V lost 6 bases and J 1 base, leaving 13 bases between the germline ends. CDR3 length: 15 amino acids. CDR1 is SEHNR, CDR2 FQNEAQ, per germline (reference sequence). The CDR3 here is CASSTGQGSYNEQFF. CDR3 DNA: TGTGCCAGCAGTACGGGGCAGGGGTCCTACAATGAGCAGTTCTTC.